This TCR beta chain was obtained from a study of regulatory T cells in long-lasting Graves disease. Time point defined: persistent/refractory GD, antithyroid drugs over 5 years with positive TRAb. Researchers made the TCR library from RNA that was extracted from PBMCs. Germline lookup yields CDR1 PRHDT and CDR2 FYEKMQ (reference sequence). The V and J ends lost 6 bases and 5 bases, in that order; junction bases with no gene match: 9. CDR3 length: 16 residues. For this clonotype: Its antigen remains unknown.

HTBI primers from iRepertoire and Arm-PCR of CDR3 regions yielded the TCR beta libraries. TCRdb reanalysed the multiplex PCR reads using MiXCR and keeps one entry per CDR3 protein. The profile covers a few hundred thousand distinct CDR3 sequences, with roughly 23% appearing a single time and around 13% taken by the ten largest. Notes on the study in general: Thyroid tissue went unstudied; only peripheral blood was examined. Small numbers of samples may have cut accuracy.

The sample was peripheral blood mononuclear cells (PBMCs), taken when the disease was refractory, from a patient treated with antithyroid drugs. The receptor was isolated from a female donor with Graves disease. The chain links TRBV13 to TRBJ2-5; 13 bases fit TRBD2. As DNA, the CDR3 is TGTGCCAGCAGAGATACTAGCGGGGGGGCAGGGGAGACCCAGTACTTC. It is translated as CASRDTSGGAGETQYF. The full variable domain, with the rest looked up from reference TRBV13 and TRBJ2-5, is AAGVIQSPRHLIKEKRETATLKCYPIPRHDTVYWYQQGPGQDPQFLISFYEKMQSDKGSIPDRFSAQQFSDYHSELNMSSLELGDSALYFCASRDTSGGAGETQYFGPGTRLLVL.